This is a list of T cell receptor beta chains from one sample in a study of identical twins. Each CDR3 protein is one row after TCRdb ran MiXCR on the 5' RACE reads. Of 400,000 to 550,000 distinct CDR3 sequences listed, 24% are singletons. These data were also reused for a study on T cells expressing NK-cell markers.

The sample consisted of CD4+ T cells sorted from blood. The receptors were gathered from a woman younger than 30 in good health. The CDR3 runs from the conserved cysteine through the conserved F or W. The order of the fields is clone size, V gene, D gene, J gene, CDR3 protein, CDR3 DNA. D genes are given only for firm matches. The size of a clone is reported for some rows only, either as once, few or many, or as a class for expanded clones.

>.|TRBV7-2|.|TRBJ2-7
CASSLSKPYEQYF
TGTGCCAGCAGCTTAAGCAAGCCCTACGAGCAGTACTTC
>.|TRBV7-2|.|TRBJ2-1
CASSFSPGDWDNEQFF
TGTGCCAGCAGCTTTTCGCCGGGCGACTGGGACAATGAGCAGTTCTTC
>few|TRBV18|.|TRBJ2-1
CASSPTGRDNEQFF
TGTGCCAGCTCACCGACGGGGCGCGACAATGAGCAGTTCTTC
>few|TRBV10-3|.|TRBJ2-7
CAISYQSLFNEQYF
TGTGCCATCAGTTATCAGTCCCTCTTTAACGAGCAGTACTTC
>few|TRBV11-2|.|TRBJ2-2
CASSSRNTGELFF
TGTGCCAGCAGCTCTCGGAACACCGGGGAGCTGTTTTTT
>.|TRBV4-3|.|TRBJ2-1
CASSQAPGAQSEQFF
TGCGCCAGCAGCCAAGCCCCGGGGGCCCAAAGTGAGCAGTTCTTC
>.|TRBV27|TRBD1|TRBJ1-2
CASTDRGLSNYGYTF
TGTGCCAGCACGGACAGGGGGCTCAGTAACTATGGCTACACCTTC
>.|TRBV5-1|TRBD2|TRBJ2-3
CASSFRGVGDTQYF
TGCGCCAGCAGCTTCCGGGGGGTGGGAGATACGCAGTATTTT
>few|TRBV9|.|TRBJ1-2
CASSVDGGAGYTF
TGTGCCAGCAGCGTAGACGGGGGAGCTGGCTACACCTTC
>once|TRBV19|.|TRBJ2-6
CASRKHSSGANVLTF
TGTGCCAGTAGGAAACACAGCTCTGGGGCCAACGTCCTGACTTTC
>many|TRBV7-2|TRBD1|TRBJ2-5
CASTPDRAETQYF
TGTGCCAGCACCCCGGACAGGGCAGAGACCCAGTACTTC
>few|TRBV12-3/TRBV12-4|.|TRBJ2-7
CASILGWGDTYEQYF
TGTGCCAGCATCCTGGGGTGGGGAGATACCTACGAGCAGTACTTC
>.|TRBV3-1|.|TRBJ1-1
CASSPSVGGTEAFF
TGTGCCAGCAGCCCGTCGGTGGGGGGCACTGAAGCTTTCTTT
>few|TRBV10-3|.|TRBJ1-2
CAISIRGSTTDGYTF
TGTGCCATTTCTATTAGGGGCTCTACTACGGATGGCTACACCTTC
>.|TRBV20-1|TRBD2|TRBJ2-3
CSARDRLSGGITDTQYF
TGCAGTGCTAGAGATAGGTTGAGCGGGGGGATCACAGATACGCAGTATTTT
>few|TRBV12-3/TRBV12-4|TRBD1|TRBJ1-1
CASNDPWGDREAFF
TGTGCCAGCAACGATCCCTGGGGGGACAGGGAAGCTTTCTTT
>.|TRBV6-1|TRBD1|TRBJ2-2
CASRASGGDKAGELFF
TGTGCCAGCAGAGCGTCAGGGGGCGATAAGGCCGGGGAGCTGTTTTTT
>.|TRBV7-9|TRBD1|TRBJ1-6
CASKSGTGVRPLHF
TGTGCCAGCAAGAGCGGGACAGGGGTGCGTCCCCTCCACTTT
>.|TRBV5-6|.|TRBJ2-1
CASSLPGGGLYEQFF
TGTGCCAGCAGCTTGCCTGGAGGGGGGCTTTATGAGCAGTTCTTC
>.|TRBV29-1|TRBD1|TRBJ1-1
CSDGQGPGAEAFF
TGCAGCGATGGACAGGGCCCAGGGGCTGAAGCTTTCTTT
>few|TRBV20-1|.|TRBJ1-2
CSGLWGREGYTF
TGCAGTGGATTGTGGGGCAGGGAGGGCTACACCTTC
>.|TRBV12-3/TRBV12-4|.|TRBJ1-1
CASGTVFVEAFF
TGTGCCAGCGGGACCGTGTTTGTTGAAGCTTTCTTT
>.|TRBV12-3/TRBV12-4|.|TRBJ1-2
CASSTTGNYGYTF
TGTGCCAGCAGTACCACAGGGAACTATGGCTACACCTTC
>once|TRBV5-6|.|TRBJ1-6
CASSLPLSGNSPLHF
TGTGCCAGCAGCTTGCCACTGTCGGGGAATTCACCCCTCCACTTT
>few|TRBV20-1|.|TRBJ2-5
CSARDRRLGQETQYF
TGCAGTGCTAGAGATAGAAGACTAGGGCAAGAGACCCAGTACTTC
>.|TRBV7-9|.|TRBJ1-1
CASSLLRTNEAFF
TGTGCCAGCAGCTTATTAAGGACAAACGAAGCTTTCTTT
>.|TRBV2|.|TRBJ2-2
CASRKEVDGELFF
TGTGCCAGTCGGAAAGAGGTTGACGGGGAGCTGTTTTTT
>few|TRBV5-1|TRBD2|TRBJ2-5
CASSSTSGRETQYF
TGCGCCAGCAGCTCGACTAGCGGTCGAGAGACCCAGTACTTC
>few|TRBV9|.|TRBJ2-7
CASSPTQGHLYEQYF
TGTGCCAGCAGCCCTACGCAGGGACACCTCTACGAGCAGTACTTC
>few|TRBV10-3|.|TRBJ2-1
CATATDGVGNNEQFF
TGTGCCACCGCAACCGATGGAGTCGGGAACAATGAGCAGTTCTTC
>.|TRBV5-1|TRBD2|TRBJ2-1
CASSFSMTSANEQFF
TGCGCCAGCAGCTTTAGCATGACTAGCGCCAATGAGCAGTTCTTC
>many|TRBV5-1|.|TRBJ2-7
CASSLRAGDEQYF
TGCGCCAGCAGCCTCCGAGCGGGTGACGAGCAGTACTTC
>few|TRBV25-1|TRBD1|TRBJ1-1
CASSRDSRNTEAFF
TGTGCCAGCAGTCGGGACAGCCGGAACACTGAAGCTTTCTTT
>many|TRBV3-1|.|TRBJ1-2
CASSPTGYGYTF
TGTGCCAGCAGCCCCACTGGATACGGCTACACCTTC
>.|TRBV7-6|TRBD2|TRBJ2-7
CASSLAGAGADEQYF
TGTGCCAGCAGCTTAGCGGGAGCGGGAGCGGACGAGCAGTACTTC
>.|TRBV25-1|TRBD1|TRBJ1-5
CASSKILRDRYNQPQHF
TGTGCCAGTAGTAAGATACTCCGGGACAGGTACAATCAGCCCCAGCATTTT
>.|TRBV20-1|TRBD1|TRBJ1-6
CSARTGTGRRSALHF
TGCAGTGCGAGGACCGGGACAGGCCGCCGGTCGGCCCTCCACTTT
>.|TRBV4-2|TRBD1|TRBJ2-5
CASSQDATGGGPGTQYF
TGTGCCAGCAGCCAAGATGCGACAGGGGGTGGACCGGGGACCCAGTACTTC
>.|TRBV20-1|.|TRBJ2-3
CSAPTPDTQYF
TGCAGTGCACCGACGCCAGATACGCAGTATTTT
>.|TRBV6-1|.|TRBJ1-5
CASSRENNQPQHF
TGTGCCAGCAGCAGGGAGAACAATCAGCCCCAGCATTTT
>.|TRBV7-9|.|TRBJ1-1
CASSPGTQVNTEAFF
TGTGCCAGCAGCCCCGGGACCCAGGTGAACACTGAAGCTTTCTTT
>.|TRBV20-1|.|TRBJ2-3
CSASPVSPSTDTQYF
TGCAGTGCTTCGCCAGTGAGCCCTAGCACAGATACGCAGTATTTT
>.|TRBV6-2/TRBV6-3|.|TRBJ2-5
CASSYNGGGTQYF
TGTGCCAGCAGTTATAACGGCGGCGGGACCCAGTACTTC
>few|TRBV7-8|TRBD2|TRBJ2-1
CASSLASGVRSNEQFF
TGTGCCAGCAGCTTAGCTAGCGGGGTGAGGTCGAATGAGCAGTTCTTC
>.|TRBV5-1|TRBD2|TRBJ2-5
CASSWELAGGPETQYF
TGCGCCAGCAGCTGGGAACTAGCGGGGGGGCCAGAGACCCAGTACTTC
>few|TRBV20-1|.|TRBJ2-3
CSALRNMDTQYF
TGCAGTGCTCTCCGAAATATGGATACGCAGTATTTT
>few|TRBV3-1|.|TRBJ2-5
CASSQGGWEPWETQYF
TGTGCCAGCAGCCAGGGCGGTTGGGAACCTTGGGAGACCCAGTACTTC
>few|TRBV7-2|TRBD1|TRBJ2-1
CASSLAPGGGQFF
TGTGCCAGCAGCTTAGCGCCAGGGGGCGGGCAGTTCTTC
>once|TRBV9|.|TRBJ2-3
CASSVDGAGTDTQYF
TGTGCCAGCAGCGTAGACGGGGCAGGCACAGATACGCAGTATTTT
>.|TRBV2|.|TRBJ2-3
CASSLDRTPDTQYF
TGTGCCAGCAGCCTAGACAGGACCCCAGATACGCAGTATTTT
>few|TRBV20-1|TRBD2|TRBJ2-1
CSARGTSGINEQFF
TGCAGTGCTAGAGGGACTAGCGGGATCAATGAGCAGTTCTTC
>.|TRBV12-2|.|TRBJ2-4
CASRSNRTSGDTLAKNIQYF
TGTGCAAGTCGCTCCAACCGGACTAGCGGGGATACACTAGCCAAAAACATTCAGTACTTC